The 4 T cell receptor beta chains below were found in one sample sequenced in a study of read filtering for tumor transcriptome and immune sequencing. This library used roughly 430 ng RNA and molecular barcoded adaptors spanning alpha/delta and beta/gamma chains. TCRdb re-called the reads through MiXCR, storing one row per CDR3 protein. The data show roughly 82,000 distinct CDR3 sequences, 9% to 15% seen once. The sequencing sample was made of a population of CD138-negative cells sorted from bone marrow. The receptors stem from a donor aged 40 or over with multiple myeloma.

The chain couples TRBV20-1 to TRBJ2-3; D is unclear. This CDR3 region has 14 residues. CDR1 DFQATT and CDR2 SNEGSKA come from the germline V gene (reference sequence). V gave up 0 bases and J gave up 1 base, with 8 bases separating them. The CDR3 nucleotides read TGCAGTGCTAGAGATAGGAGCGGCACAGATACGCAGTATTTT. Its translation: CSARDRSGTDTQYF.

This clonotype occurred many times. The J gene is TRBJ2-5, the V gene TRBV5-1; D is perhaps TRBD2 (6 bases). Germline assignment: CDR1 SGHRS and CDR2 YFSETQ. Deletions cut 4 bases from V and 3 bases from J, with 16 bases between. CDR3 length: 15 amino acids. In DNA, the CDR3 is TGCGCCAGCAGCAGATCCGGGACTGGAGAAGAGACCCAGTACTTC. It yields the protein CASSRSGTGEETQYF.

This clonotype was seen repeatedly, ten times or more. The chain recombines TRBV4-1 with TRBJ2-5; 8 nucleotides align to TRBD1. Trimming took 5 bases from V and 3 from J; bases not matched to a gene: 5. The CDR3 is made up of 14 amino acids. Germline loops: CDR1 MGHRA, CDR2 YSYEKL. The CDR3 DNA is TGCGCCAGCAGCAGACAGGGGAGCGAAGAGACCCAGTACTTC. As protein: CASSRQGSEETQYF.

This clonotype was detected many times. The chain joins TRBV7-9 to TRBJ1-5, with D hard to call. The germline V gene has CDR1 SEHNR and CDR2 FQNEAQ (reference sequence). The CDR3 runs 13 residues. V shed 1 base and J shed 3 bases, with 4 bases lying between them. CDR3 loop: CASSLGNNQPQHF. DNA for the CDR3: TGTGCCAGCAGCTTAGGAAACAATCAGCCCCAGCATTTT.